This TCR beta chain emerged from a study of T-cell reconstitution after alpha-beta-depleted transplantation in children. Broader study findings: Several hundred expanded graft clones reportedly were the source of alpha-beta T cells about two months after transplant. T-cell counts and diversity at one year following transplant were attributed mainly to newly produced T cells. Several patients had high TCRbeta diversity at day 60; it came from surviving recipient T cells and thymic progenitors.

The CDR3 extends over 17 amino acids. Per the germline V gene, CDR1 is SGHRS and CDR2 is YFSETQ. Trimming removed 4 bases at V and 8 bases at J, with 22 bases between. TCRbeta library construction was performed incorporating unique molecular identifiers. TCRdb processed the PCR reads anew with MiXCR; each CDR3 protein has one entry. The sample has about a million distinct CDR3 sequences, roughly 29% seen once. This clonotype has more than one count but fewer than ten. The antigen is unknown. The chain links TRBV5-1 to TRBJ1-6; D call uncertain. The TCR sequence derives from a boy under three years old who had a stem cell transplant for SCID, so the T cells may come from the graft donor. The sample was PBMCs, mostly from graft donor cells, taken 360 days after TCRalphabeta/CD19-depleted stem cell transplant. The CDR3 region has the DNA TGCGCCAGCAGCCTTCGCGGACTCTACTCTCGGGATTCACCCCTCCACTTT. This translates into CASSLRGLYSRDSPLHF.